This is a list of T cell receptor beta chains from one sample in a study of T cells in Graves' hyperthyroidism and ophthalmopathy. TCRdb re-called the multiplex PCR reads with MiXCR, one entry per CDR3 protein. The sample lists 600,000 to 800,000 distinct CDR3 sequences, over 35% seen once, with 31% in the top ten. Sequenced sample: blood. Receptor source: a woman in her 40s with Graves' hyperthyroidism. CDR3s include the opening cysteine and the closing phenylalanine or tryptophan. Each record gives: V gene, D gene, J gene, clone size, CDR3 DNA, CDR3 protein. D genes are given only for firm matches. Some rows mark clone size as missing; the rest say once, few, many or name a class of expanded clone.

>TRBV6-5|.|TRBJ2-5|.
TGTGCCAGCAGTTTTGCGGCCCGGGGGGAGACCCAGTACTTC
CASSFAARGETQYF
>TRBV6-5|.|TRBJ1-2|few
TGTGCCAGCAGTTACAGGCGGAACTATGGCTACACCTTC
CASSYRRNYGYTF
>TRBV10-3|TRBD1|TRBJ2-5|.
TGTGCCAGCAGTTACTCGAGACAGGGGCTGATGGCCCAGTACTTC
CASSYSRQGLMAQYF
>TRBV6-5|TRBD1|TRBJ2-5|few
TGTGCCAGCACCCACCTGCCGACAGGGACGTGGGAGACCCAGTACTTC
CASTHLPTGTWETQYF
>TRBV7-9|.|TRBJ2-3|.
TGTGCCAGTACAGGGTTAGATACGCAGTATTTT
CASTGLDTQYF
>TRBV7-8|.|TRBJ2-5|.
TGTGCCAGCAGCTTGTTCAACTTAAAAGAGACCCAGTACTTC
CASSLFNLKETQYF
>TRBV10-3|TRBD1|TRBJ2-5|many
TGTGCCATCAGTGACAGGGGGAAAGAGACCCAGTACTTC
CAISDRGKETQYF
>TRBV29-1|.|TRBJ2-6|many
TGCAGCGTCGACGACGGTGCGGGCTCTGGGGCCAACGTCCTGACTTTC
CSVDDGAGSGANVLTF
>TRBV10-2|.|TRBJ2-3|.
TGCGCCAGCAGTGTAGGGGGGACCACAGATACGCAGTATTTT
CASSVGGTTDTQYF
>TRBV6-5|.|TRBJ1-4|few
TGTGCCAGCAGACCCTACGGGGGGGAAAAACTGTTTTTT
CASRPYGGEKLFF
>TRBV12-3/TRBV12-4|.|TRBJ1-4|.
TGTGCCAGCAGTTTTGGAGGGTTTCGGGAAAAACTGTTTTTT
CASSFGGFREKLFF
>TRBV7-9|TRBD1|TRBJ2-7|.
TGTGCCAGCAGCCCTCCGGACAGGAACTACGAGCAGTACTTC
CASSPPDRNYEQYF
>TRBV7-2|TRBD1|TRBJ2-1|few
TGTGCCAGCACCTTAGGACAGGTTGTCGATGAGCAGTTCTTC
CASTLGQVVDEQFF
>TRBV6-1|.|TRBJ1-3|few
TGTGCCAGCGGTAAAGGGAGAGGGGGACTCTCTGGAAACACCATATATTTT
CASGKGRGGLSGNTIYF
>TRBV7-3|.|TRBJ1-2|.
TGTGCCAGCTCACCACCGGTCGGGCCGGGAGTAAGCTACACCTTC
CASSPPVGPGVSYTF
>TRBV10-3|.|TRBJ2-2|.
TGTGCCAGCAGTGAAGCGAGAAACACCGGGGAGCTGTTTTTT
CASSEARNTGELFF
>TRBV6-1|.|TRBJ1-1|.
TGTGCCCGCAGTGAACGAGGTGGGGTCGAGGCTTTCTTT
CARSERGGVEAFF
>TRBV7-9|TRBD1|TRBJ1-6|.
TGTGCCAGCAGCCACCGGGACAGGTCTTATAATTCACCCCTCCACTTT
CASSHRDRSYNSPLHF
>TRBV7-9|TRBD1|TRBJ1-2|few
TGTGCCAGCAGCTTGAGTGGACAGGGGGCGGGTGGTGGCTACACCTTC
CASSLSGQGAGGGYTF
>TRBV4-1|.|TRBJ1-5|.
TGCGCCAGCAGCCCTACTTACAGGGGCAATCAGCCCCAGCATTTT
CASSPTYRGNQPQHF
>TRBV11-1|.|TRBJ1-2|.
TGTGCCAGCAGCTTAGAGGCGGGACATCTCTATGGCTACACCTTC
CASSLEAGHLYGYTF
>TRBV7-9|.|TRBJ2-7|.
TGTGCCAGCAGCTTTGGCGATACCTACGAGCAGTACTTC
CASSFGDTYEQYF
>TRBV7-3|.|TRBJ2-2|many
TGTGCCAGCAGCTCTTCCGGGACTGCGGACACCGGGGAGCTGTTTTTT
CASSSSGTADTGELFF
>TRBV2|.|TRBJ1-3|many
TGTGCCAGCAGTGTGATGGCGGGGAATGGAAACACCATATATTTT
CASSVMAGNGNTIYF
>TRBV20-1|TRBD2|TRBJ2-7|few
TGCAGTGCTAGAGAGGGACTAGCGGGAGGGCCCGGGGGGGTCGGTGAGCAGTACTTC
CSAREGLAGGPGGVGEQYF
>TRBV20-1|TRBD2|TRBJ2-7|.
TGCAGTGCTGGGGGGCAGGCGGGAGGGCCCTACGAGCAGTACTTC
CSAGGQAGGPYEQYF
>TRBV20-1|TRBD1|TRBJ1-2|once
TGCAGTGCTCAGGGACAGGGGTTGTTGGCGGAAGGCTACACCTTC
CSAQGQGLLAEGYTF
>TRBV6-5|TRBD1|TRBJ2-2|.
TGTGCCAGCAGTGACAGGGGACTTCACACCGGGGAGCTGTTTTTT
CASSDRGLHTGELFF
>TRBV29-1|.|TRBJ1-4|many
TGCAGCGTAAGCATCCTCACAGGGTTCAGTGAAAAACTGTTTTTT
CSVSILTGFSEKLFF
>TRBV20-1|TRBD1|TRBJ1-2|many
TGCAGTGCTAACCGGGACAGGGGGTCGAACCCCTATGGCTACACCTTC
CSANRDRGSNPYGYTF
>TRBV12-3/TRBV12-4|.|TRBJ1-2|.
TGTGCCAGCATCTCGGGACGGCTAAACTATGGCTACACCTTC
CASISGRLNYGYTF
>TRBV28|.|TRBJ1-5|few
TGTGCCAGCAGTTTTGGGTCGGGAGGAGGTCAGCCCCAGCATTTT
CASSFGSGGGQPQHF
>TRBV19|TRBD1|TRBJ1-2|few
TGTGCCAGTAGTATAGCTTACAGGGGCTCGGGCTACACCTTC
CASSIAYRGSGYTF
>TRBV4-3|.|TRBJ2-7|few
TGCGCCAGCAGCCAAGACGGGGTCGAGCAGTACTTC
CASSQDGVEQYF
>TRBV12-3/TRBV12-4|TRBD2|TRBJ2-2|few
TGTGCCAGCAACCCCAAGGGACTATTCACCGGGGAGCTGTTTTTT
CASNPKGLFTGELFF
>TRBV19|.|TRBJ2-2|.
TGTGCCAGTAGTATCCCAGGGTCTGATGCCGGGGAGCTGTTTTTT
CASSIPGSDAGELFF
>TRBV6-5|.|TRBJ2-7|many
TGTGCCAGCAGTACTCCCCAGGCCTACGAGCAGTACTTC
CASSTPQAYEQYF
>TRBV7-2|TRBD2|TRBJ2-5|many
TGTGCCAGCAGCTTAGCGGCTAGCGGGAGAGGTCCAGAGACCCAGTACTTC
CASSLAASGRGPETQYF
>TRBV10-1|.|TRBJ1-5|many
TGCGCCAGCAGTGAGAGGGTCAATCAGCCCCAGCATTTT
CASSERVNQPQHF
>TRBV4-3|.|TRBJ2-2|few
TGCGCCAGCAGCCAAGATCTATGGGCAGCGAACACCGGGGAGCTGTTTTTT
CASSQDLWAANTGELFF
>TRBV2|.|TRBJ1-4|many
TGTGCCAGCAGGGGTACTCCGGGCGAAAAACTGTTTTTT
CASRGTPGEKLFF
>TRBV6-6|.|TRBJ2-7|many
TGTGCCAGCTCTATCGACGGGTGGTACGAGCAGTACTTC
CASSIDGWYEQYF
>TRBV12-3/TRBV12-4|TRBD1|TRBJ2-2|.
TGTGCCAACAGTTTCGACAGGGCGAACACCGGGGAGCTGTTTTTT
CANSFDRANTGELFF
>TRBV7-2|TRBD1|TRBJ2-4|.
TGTGCCAGCAGCCCAGACGGACAGGGGGGCAAAAACATTCAGTACTTC
CASSPDGQGGKNIQYF
>TRBV10-3|.|TRBJ1-1|many
TGTGCCATCAGCGAAGACAGCCGTTTTGAAGCTTTCTTT
CAISEDSRFEAFF
>TRBV7-2|.|TRBJ1-2|few
TGTGCCAGCAGCTTGGCCGAGGACCTAAACAAGAGAAACTATGGTTACACCTTC
CASSLAEDLNKRNYGYTF
>TRBV7-2|.|TRBJ2-7|.
TGTGCCAGCAGTGGAACAAGGGGGTACTACGAGCAGTGCTTC
CASSGTRGYYEQCF
>TRBV2|.|TRBJ1-1|.
TGTGCCAGCGGAAGCACAGGGATGAACACTGAAGCTTTCTTT
CASGSTGMNTEAFF
>TRBV10-3|.|TRBJ1-5|.
TGTGCCTTCAAAGGGGCAGGGAGCAATCAGCCCCAGCATTTT
CAFKGAGSNQPQHF
>TRBV6-6|.|TRBJ2-7|.
TGTGCCACAAGGGGATCCTACGAGCAGTACTTC
CATRGSYEQYF
>TRBV20-1|TRBD2|TRBJ2-5|.
TGCAGTGGGACTAGCGGCTACCAAGAGACCCAGTACTTC
CSGTSGYQETQYF
>TRBV19|.|TRBJ1-1|.
TGTGCCAGTAGCCACGGACAGCGCTACCCCGGGGCTGAAGCTTTCTTT
CASSHGQRYPGAEAFF